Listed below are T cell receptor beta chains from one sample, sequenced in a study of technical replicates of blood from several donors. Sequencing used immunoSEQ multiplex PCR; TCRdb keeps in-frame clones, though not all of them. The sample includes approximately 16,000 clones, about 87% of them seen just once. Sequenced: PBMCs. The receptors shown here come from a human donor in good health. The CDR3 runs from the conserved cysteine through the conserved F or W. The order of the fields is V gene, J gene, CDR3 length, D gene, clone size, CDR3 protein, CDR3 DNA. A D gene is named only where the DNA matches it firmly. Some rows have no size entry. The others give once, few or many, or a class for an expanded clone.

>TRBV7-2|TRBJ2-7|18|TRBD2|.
CASSLARWVAGGAYEQYF
TGTGCCAGCAGCTTAGCGCGTTGGGTAGCGGGAGGAGCCTACGAGCAGTACTTC
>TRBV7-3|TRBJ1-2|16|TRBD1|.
CASSPGGATSNYGYTF
TGTGCCAGCAGCCCAGGGGGCGCGACTTCTAACTATGGCTACACCTTC
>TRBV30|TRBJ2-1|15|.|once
CAWSPQERSYNEQFF
TGTGCCTGGAGTCCCCAGGAAAGGTCCTACAATGAGCAGTTCTTC
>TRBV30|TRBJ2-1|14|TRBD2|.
CAWSVRSGRNEQFF
TGTGCCTGGAGTGTACGTAGCGGGAGGAATGAGCAGTTCTTC
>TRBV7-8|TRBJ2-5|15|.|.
CASSSNAGVKETQYF
TGTGCCAGCAGCTCCAACGCCGGGGTAAAAGAGACCCAGTACTTC
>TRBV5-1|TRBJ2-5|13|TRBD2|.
CASSFSGLETQYF
TGCGCCAGCAGCTTTAGCGGGTTAGAGACCCAGTACTTC
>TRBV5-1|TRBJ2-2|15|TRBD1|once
CASSPGQGRAGELFF
TGCGCCAGCAGCCCTGGACAGGGAAGAGCCGGGGAGCTGTTTTTT
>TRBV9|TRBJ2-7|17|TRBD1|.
CASSVGIGTGGIYEQYF
TGTGCCAGCAGCGTAGGGATTGGGACAGGGGGAATCTACGAGCAGTACTTC
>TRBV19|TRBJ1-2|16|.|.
CASSPNQLGARIGYTF
TGTGCCAGTAGTCCAAATCAGTTGGGGGCGAGAATTGGCTACACCTTC
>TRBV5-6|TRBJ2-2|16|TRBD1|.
CASSWTGGTNTGELFF
TGTGCCAGCAGCTGGACAGGGGGCACGAACACCGGGGAGCTGTTTTTT
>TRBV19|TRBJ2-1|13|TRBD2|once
CATSGLAGSEQFF
TGTGCCACGTCGGGACTAGCGGGATCTGAGCAGTTCTTC
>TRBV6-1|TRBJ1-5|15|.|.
CASSDPGGGNQPQHF
TGTGCCAGCAGTGATCCCGGAGGGGGCAATCAGCCCCAGCATTTT
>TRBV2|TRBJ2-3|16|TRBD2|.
CASSELAGGEADTQYF
TGTGCCAGCAGTGAATTAGCGGGAGGAGAGGCAGATACGCAGTATTTT
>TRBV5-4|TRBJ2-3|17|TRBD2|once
CASSRGGSGSTTDTQYF
TGTGCCAGCAGCCGAGGGGGTAGCGGGAGTACAACAGATACGCAGTATTTT
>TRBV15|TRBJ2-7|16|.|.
CATSRDAGGGAYEQYF
TGTGCCACCAGCAGAGATGCGGGTGGTGGAGCTTACGAGCAGTACTTC
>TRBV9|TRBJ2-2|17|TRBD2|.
CASSAGLAGEGVGELFF
TGTGCCAGCAGCGCAGGACTAGCGGGCGAAGGTGTCGGGGAGCTGTTTTTT
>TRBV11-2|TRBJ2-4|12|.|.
CASSLGGQSQYF
TGTGCCAGCAGCTTAGGTGGCCAATCTCAGTACTTC
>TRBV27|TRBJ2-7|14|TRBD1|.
CASSFQGARGEQYF
TGTGCCAGCAGTTTCCAGGGGGCCCGGGGCGAGCAGTACTTC
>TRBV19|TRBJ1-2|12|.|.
CATGGANYGYTF
TGTGCCACCGGGGGAGCTAACTATGGCTACACCTTC
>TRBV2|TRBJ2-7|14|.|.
CASSEAPSNYEQYF
TGTGCCAGCAGTGAAGCTCCTAGCAACTACGAGCAGTACTTC
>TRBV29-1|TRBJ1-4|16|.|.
CSVYEGGTATNEKLFF
TGCAGCGTCTACGAGGGTGGAACGGCGACTAATGAAAAACTGTTTTTT
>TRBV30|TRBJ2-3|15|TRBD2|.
CAWSSREEMTDTQYF
TGTGCCTGGAGTTCTCGGGAGGAGATGACAGATACGCAGTATTTT
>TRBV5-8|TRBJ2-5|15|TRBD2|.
CASSLAGGARETQYF
TGTGCCAGCAGCTTGGCGGGAGGGGCCAGGGAGACCCAGTACTTC
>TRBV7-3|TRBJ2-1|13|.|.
CASSLSSSNEQFF
TGTGCCAGCAGCTTAAGCTCTAGCAATGAGCAGTTCTTC
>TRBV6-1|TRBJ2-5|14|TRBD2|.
CASRPLAGDETQYF
TGTGCCAGCAGGCCACTAGCGGGAGACGAGACCCAGTACTTC
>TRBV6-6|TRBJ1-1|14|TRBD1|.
CATDRGIGNTEAFF
TGTGCCACCGACAGGGGAATCGGGAACACTGAAGCTTTCTTT
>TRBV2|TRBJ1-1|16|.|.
CASSEVRGTMNTEAFF
TGTGCCAGCAGTGAAGTCCGGGGGACCATGAACACTGAAGCTTTCTTT
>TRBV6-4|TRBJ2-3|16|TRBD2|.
CASSDSSGRATDTQYF
TGTGCCAGCAGTGACTCTAGCGGGAGGGCCACAGATACGCAGTATTTT
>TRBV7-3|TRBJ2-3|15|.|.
CASSKDSFSTDTQYF
TGTGCCAGCAGTAAGGACAGTTTTTCCACAGATACGCAGTATTTT
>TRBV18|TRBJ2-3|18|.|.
CASSPSLEQETFTDTQYF
TGTGCCAGCTCACCTTCCCTCGAGCAGGAAACATTCACAGATACGCAGTATTTT
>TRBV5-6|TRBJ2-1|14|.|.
CASSLPIRGNEQFF
TGTGCCAGCAGCTTGCCTATAAGGGGCAATGAGCAGTTCTTC
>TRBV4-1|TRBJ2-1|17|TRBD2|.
CASSQVGLAGGGNEQFF
TGCGCCAGCAGCCAGGTCGGACTAGCGGGAGGGGGGAATGAGCAGTTCTTC
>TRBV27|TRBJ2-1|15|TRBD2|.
CASSLGLAGGNEQFF
TGTGCCAGCAGTTTAGGACTAGCGGGAGGCAATGAGCAGTTCTTC
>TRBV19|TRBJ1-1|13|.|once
CASRSRADTEAFF
TGTGCCAGTAGGTCAAGAGCTGACACTGAAGCTTTCTTT
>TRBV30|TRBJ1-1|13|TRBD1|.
CAWLRSGQGGAFF
TGTGCCTGGCTCAGATCGGGACAGGGGGGGGCTTTCTTT
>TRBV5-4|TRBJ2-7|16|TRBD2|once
CASSRSGLVLGYEQYF
TGTGCCAGCAGCCGATCGGGACTAGTCTTAGGGTACGAGCAGTACTTC
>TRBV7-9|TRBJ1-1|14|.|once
CASSALRVSTEAFF
TGTGCCAGCAGCGCCCTACGAGTAAGCACTGAAGCTTTCTTT